A selection of T cell receptor beta chains follows, all from one sample in a study of blood T cell repertoires in COVID-19. Generated by immunoSEQ multiplex PCR, the TCRdb table keeps only in-frame clones and is missing some. Here the sample spans approximately 220,000 clones, approximately 90% being singletons. The sample consisted of peripheral blood. These receptors originate from a man in his 60s who had recovered from COVID-19. CDR3s include the opening cysteine and the closing phenylalanine or tryptophan. D genes are given only for firm matches. The size field is filled for only some rows; it gives once, few, many or a size class.

size	V	J	D	DNA	CDR3
-	TRBV7-2	TRBJ1-1	-	TGTGCCAGCAGCTCGAGCAACAGGGCAGAAGCTTTCTTT	CASSSSNRAEAFF
many	TRBV5-4	TRBJ1-2	TRBD1	TGTGCCAGCAGCCTCCCCCGACAGGGCGCTAACTATGGCTACACCTTC	CASSLPRQGANYGYTF
-	TRBV19	TRBJ2-3	-	TGTGCCAGTAGTATTTCAGGGGCAGGGTCAGATACGCAGTATTTT	CASSISGAGSDTQYF
-	TRBV24-1	TRBJ2-1	TRBD1	TGTGCCACCAGAGACAGGGAAGGTAACAATGAGCAGTTCTTC	CATRDREGNNEQFF
-	TRBV3-1/TRBV3-2	TRBJ1-1	-	TGTGCCAGCAGCCACCCCCGAGAGAACACTGAAGCTTTCTTT	CASSHPRENTEAFF
-	TRBV5-3	TRBJ2-7	TRBD2	TGTGCCAGAAGCTTGATGACTAGCGAGAGAGGGAACTACGAGCAGTACTTC	CARSLMTSERGNYEQYF
-	TRBV3-1/TRBV3-2	TRBJ1-2	-	TGTGCCAGCAGCCAACCCGTATTAGGGGTAGGGGGCTACACCTTC	CASSQPVLGVGGYTF
-	TRBV11-2	TRBJ2-3	TRBD2	TGTGCTACCCTAAGGGTCCTAGCGGGGCACACAGATACGCAGTATTTT	CATLRVLAGHTDTQYF
-	TRBV7-3	TRBJ2-2	-	TGTGCCAGCAGCCCCCACGGGGTAGGGAACACCGGGGAGCTGTTTTTT	CASSPHGVGNTGELFF
-	TRBV11-2	TRBJ2-1	TRBD1	TGTGCCAGCAGCTTAAGGGTCGGGACAGGCCTGGGCAATGAGCAGTTCTTC	CASSLRVGTGLGNEQFF
once	TRBV6-5	TRBJ2-7	-	TGTGCCAGCAGACCGACTGGCACCAACTCCTACGAGCAGTACTTC	CASRPTGTNSYEQYF
few	TRBV30	TRBJ2-3	TRBD1	TGTGCCTGGACAGGGGGAAACACAGATACGCAGTATTTT	CAWTGGNTDTQYF
-	TRBV18	TRBJ2-4	-	TGTGCCAGCTCACCGCCTTCAGTAGCCAAAAACATTCAGTACTTC	CASSPPSVAKNIQYF
once	TRBV27	TRBJ1-2	-	TGTGCCAGCAGTTTGTATAGAGCAGGGAAGAACTATGGCTACACCTTC	CASSLYRAGKNYGYTF
once	TRBV6-1	TRBJ2-5	TRBD1	TGTGCCAGCAGTAGGGGGCGCGCAGAGACCCAGTACTTC	CASSRGRAETQYF
-	TRBV7-3	TRBJ2-3	-	TGTGCCAGCAGCTTACAGTTCAAAGATACGCAGTATTTT	CASSLQFKDTQYF
-	TRBV7-2	TRBJ1-1	-	TGTGCCAGCAGCCCCCGACTGATGAACACTGAAGCTTTCTTT	CASSPRLMNTEAFF
-	TRBV7-8	TRBJ1-1	TRBD1	TGTGCCAGCAGCTTAGCAGGGGGCAACATGAACACTGAAGCTTTCTTT	CASSLAGGNMNTEAFF